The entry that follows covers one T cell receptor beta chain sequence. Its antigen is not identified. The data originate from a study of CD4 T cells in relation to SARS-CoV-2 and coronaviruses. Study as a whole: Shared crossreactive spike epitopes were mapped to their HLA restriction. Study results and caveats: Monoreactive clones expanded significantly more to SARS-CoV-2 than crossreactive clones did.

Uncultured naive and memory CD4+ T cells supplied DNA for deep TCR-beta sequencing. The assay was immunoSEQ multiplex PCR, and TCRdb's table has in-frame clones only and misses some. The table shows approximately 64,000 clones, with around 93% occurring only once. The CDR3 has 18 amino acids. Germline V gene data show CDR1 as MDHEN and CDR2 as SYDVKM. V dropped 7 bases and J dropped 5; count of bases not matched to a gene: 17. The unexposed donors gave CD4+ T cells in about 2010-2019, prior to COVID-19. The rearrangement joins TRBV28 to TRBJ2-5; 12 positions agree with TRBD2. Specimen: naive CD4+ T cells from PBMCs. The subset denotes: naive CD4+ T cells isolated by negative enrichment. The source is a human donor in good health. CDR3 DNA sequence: TGTGCCAGCAACCCGACGACTAGCGGGAGAGAAGCTCGGGAGACCCAGTACTTC. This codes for CASNPTTSGREARETQYF.